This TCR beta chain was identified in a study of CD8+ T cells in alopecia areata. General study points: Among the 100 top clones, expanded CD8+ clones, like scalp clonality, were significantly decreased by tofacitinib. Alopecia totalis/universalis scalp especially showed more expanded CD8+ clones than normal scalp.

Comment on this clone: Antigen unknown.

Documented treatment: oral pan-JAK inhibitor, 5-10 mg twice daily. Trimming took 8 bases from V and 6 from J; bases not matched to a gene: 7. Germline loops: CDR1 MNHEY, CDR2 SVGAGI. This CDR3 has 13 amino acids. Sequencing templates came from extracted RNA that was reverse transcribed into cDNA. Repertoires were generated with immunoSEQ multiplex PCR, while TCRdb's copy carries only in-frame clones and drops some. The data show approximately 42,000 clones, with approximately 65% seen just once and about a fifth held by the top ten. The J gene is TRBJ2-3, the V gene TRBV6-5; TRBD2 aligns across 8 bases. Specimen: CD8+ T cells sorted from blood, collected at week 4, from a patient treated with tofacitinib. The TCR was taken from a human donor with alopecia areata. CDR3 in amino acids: CASHRGGRDTQYF. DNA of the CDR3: TGTGCCAGCCACCGGGGGGGCCGGGATACGCAGTATTTT.